This TCR beta chain appears in the sequencing data of a study of shared clonotypes between healthy human individuals. CDR3 length: 17 amino acids. Germline V gene sequence: CDR1 SGHDT, CDR2 YYEEEE. Trimming shortened V by 0 bases and J by 4 bases, and 17 bases separated the two germline ends. The genomic DNA of each subset was split evenly across several immunoSEQ plates. Sequencing used immunoSEQ multiplex PCR; TCRdb keeps in-frame clones, though not all of them. The sample includes approximately 100,000 clones, over 65% seen only once; the top ten take roughly 24%. Comment on this clone: Its antigen is not identified.

There were only Caucasian adults among the donors, and all lived in Nashville, Tennessee. With CCR7-negative CD45RA+ TemRA cells, CD45RO+ cells were combined in CD8 memory. Study-level points and caveats: Unshared clonotypes carried lower generation probabilities than those common to all four donors.

The source of this sequence is a woman aged 30 to 39 in good health. The chain uses TRBV5-6 and TRBJ1-3, with D possibly matching TRBD1 (6 bases). Material for sequencing was memory CD8+ T cells sorted from blood. Sample subset: CD45RO+ cells pooled with CCR7-negative TemRA cells. This CDR3 reads CASSLAVFGGLGNTIYF. DNA of the CDR3: TGTGCCAGCAGCTTGGCCGTATTTGGGGGGCTGGGAAACACCATATATTTT.